The 30 T cell receptor beta chains given below trace back to one sample, sequenced in a study of T-cell memory formation after mild COVID-19. TCRdb processed the 5' RACE reads anew with MiXCR; each CDR3 protein has one entry. This table has under 400,000 distinct CDR3 sequences, 28% appearing once. Material: PBMCs or a T cell subset sorted from them (not recorded which). The receptors derive from an adult woman who had mild COVID-19 (a few samples of this study predate the infection). Cell type and time point are not known.

CDR3 bases: TGTGCCAGCAGCTTGGTACAGGCGGTGACCCAAAATGAGCAGTTCTTC. Translated: CASSLVQAVTQNEQFF. The gene calls are TRBV5-4 and TRBJ2-1; tentative D call: TRBD1 (5 bases). The length of the CDR3 is 16 residues. The germline gives CDR1 SGHNT, CDR2 YYREEE (reference sequence). Trimming took 0 bases from V and 7 from J, leaving 17 bases between them.

V and J are TRBV4-2 and TRBJ2-5; D may match TRBD1 or TRBD2 (5 bases each). The germline V gene has CDR1 LGHNA and CDR2 YNFKEQ. CDR3 size: 14 residues. Trimming took 1 base from V and 5 from J, leaving 11 bases between them. The CDR3 DNA sequence: TGTGCCAGCAGCCAAGTCGGTGGGACGGAGACCCAGTACTTC. Translated: CASSQVGGTETQYF.

The chain is built from TRBV11-2 and TRBJ2-7; TRBD2 aligns across 9 bases. This CDR3 is 17 amino acids long. With 1 base clipped from V and 5 bases from J, the junction kept 12 bases outside the gene matches. Germline V gene lookup returns CDR1 SGHAT and CDR2 FQNNGV. CDR3 sequence (DNA): TGTGCCAGCAGCTTAGCGGATGGTATAGCGGGAGTCAACGAGCAGTACTTC. Translating gives CASSLADGIAGVNEQYF.

The rearrangement joins TRBV11-2 to TRBJ2-1; TRBD2 agrees at 7 bases. V dropped 4 bases and J dropped 4; count of bases not matched to a gene: 7. This CDR3 region has 15 residues. The V gene's germline CDR1 is SGHAT and CDR2 FQNNGV. For the CDR3, the DNA is TGTGCCAGCAGCTACGAGAGCGGGGTTTACAATGAGCAGTTCTTC. Translated: CASSYESGVYNEQFF.

In its sample, this clonotype was seen a few times. This chain joins TRBV4-3 and TRBJ2-7; tentative D call: TRBD1 (6 bases). Germline CDR1 and CDR2: LGHNA and YSLEER. The length of the CDR3 is 16 residues. V lost 0 bases, J lost 0 bases, and 12 bases lay in between. The CDR3 bases are TGCGCCAGCAGCCAAGATAAGACAGGATCCTCCTACGAGCAGTACTTC. Its protein product is CASSQDKTGSSYEQYF.

The chain is built from TRBV6-2 or TRBV6-3 and TRBJ1-2; tentatively, D is TRBD1 (5 bases). This CDR3 contains 13 residues. Trimming removed 2 bases at V and 8 bases at J, with 12 bases between. CDR1 is MNHEY and CDR2 is SVGEGT in the germline V gene. The CDR3 nucleotides are TGTGCCAGCAGTTACGCGGCGGGACCAGGCTACACCTTC. Protein: CASSYAAGPGYTF.

This rearrangement joins TRBV24-1 to TRBJ2-3; D is unresolved. This CDR3 comprises 11 residues. Germline CDR1 is KGHDR and CDR2 is SFDVKD. V was pared by 9 bases and J by 3 bases, with 6 bases between. CDR3 nucleotides: TGTGCCACCTCCTGGACAGATACGCAGTATTTT. It yields the protein CATSWTDTQYF.

This chain links TRBV4-1 with TRBJ2-7; D might be TRBD1 or TRBD2, each matching 5 bases. CDR3 length: 16 residues. V was pared by 3 bases and J by 0 bases, with 15 bases between. Looked up from germline, CDR1 is MGHRA and CDR2 is YSYEKL. The DNA of the CDR3 is TGCGCCAGCAGCCAGGATCGACAGCGGAGCTCCTACGAGCAGTACTTC. This codes for CASSQDRQRSSYEQYF.

V usage is TRBV29-1 and J usage is TRBJ2-1, with 9 bases matching TRBD2. The V segment lost 4 bases and the J segment 9 bases; nucleotides outside the gene matches: 7. CDR1 and CDR2 (germline): SQVTM, ANQGSEA. This CDR3 has 13 residues. The CDR3 here is CSVVLAGRVEQFF. The CDR3 DNA follows: TGCAGCGTTGTTCTAGCGGGAAGGGTTGAGCAGTTCTTC.

This clonotype was detected a few times. The rearrangement links TRBV18 to TRBJ2-1, with a tentative D call TRBD2 (6 bases). Trimming removed 2 bases at V and 9 bases at J, with 11 bases between. The CDR3 length is 13 residues. Germline values: CDR1 KGHSH, CDR2 LQKENI. The chain's CDR3 is CASSPMAGTEQFF. The CDR3 DNA reads TGTGCCAGCTCACCAATGGCGGGAACTGAGCAGTTCTTC.

This clonotype was recorded many times. The rearrangement uses TRBV19 and TRBJ2-1, with 8 bases identical to TRBD1. Germline loops: CDR1 LNHDA, CDR2 SQIVND (reference sequence). J gave up 4 bases and V 7 bases, and 6 bases lay outside the gene matches. CDR3 length: 14 residues. CDR3 loop: CASNPGGFYNEQFF. The CDR3, as DNA: TGTGCCAGTAATCCAGGGGGCTTTTACAATGAGCAGTTCTTC.

This clonotype has just a few counts. The genes are TRBV4-3 and TRBJ1-1; a weak D match, TRBD1 (5 bases). The V gene lost 0 bases and the J gene lost 4 bases, with 12 bases spanning the gap. The CDR3 has 15 amino acids. Germline CDR1 and CDR2: LGHNA and YSLEER. CDR3 DNA: TGCGCCAGCAGCCAAGATTTTCGAGGGACCACTGAAGCTTTCTTT. It translates to CASSQDFRGTTEAFF.

The table lists this clonotype with a few counts. The chain has TRBV7-6 and TRBJ2-5; either TRBD1 or TRBD2 may supply D (5 bases each). Germline loops: CDR1 SGHVS, CDR2 FNYEAQ. V was trimmed by 5 bases and J by 1 base, leaving 17 bases between them. This CDR3 is built from 16 residues. CDR3 residues: CASSPDGTTSQETQYF. The CDR3 DNA reads TGTGCCAGCAGCCCGGATGGGACGACATCCCAAGAGACCCAGTACTTC.

This chain links TRBV12-3 or TRBV12-4 with TRBJ2-1; 11 bases align to TRBD2. This CDR3 comprises 15 residues. J lost 4 bases, V lost 6 bases, and 5 bases had no gene match. The CDR3, as DNA: TGTGCCAGCAGGAGACTAGCGGGAATATACAATGAGCAGTTCTTC. This encodes CASRRLAGIYNEQFF.

V and J are TRBV5-4 and TRBJ1-1; D is undetermined. V was cut by 1 base and J by 10 bases, with 11 bases left in between. The CDR3 contains 12 residues. Germline CDR1 SGHNT, CDR2 YYREEE (reference sequence). The CDR3 DNA follows: TGTGCCAGCAGCTTGATGGAGGGTAGAGCTTTCTTT. Translation: CASSLMEGRAFF.

The chain joins TRBV19 to TRBJ2-7; 10 nucleotides match TRBD2. Unmatched junction bases numbered 8, after V lost 5 bases and J lost 4 bases. The CDR3 covers 15 residues. Germline V gives CDR1 LNHDA, CDR2 SQIVND (reference sequence). The CDR3 DNA reads TGTGCCAGTAGTCCCAGGACTAGCGGAGATTACGAGCAGTACTTC. It encodes CASSPRTSGDYEQYF.

The V call is TRBV20-1, the J call TRBJ2-3; D gene unclear. The germline gives CDR1 DFQATT, CDR2 SNEGSKA (reference sequence). Trimming left V 7 bases short and J 2 bases short, with 16 bases between. This CDR3 has 14 residues. The CDR3 nucleotides read TGCAGTGTCAAATGGCGGCTCCACACAGATACGCAGTATTTT. Its translation: CSVKWRLHTDTQYF.

This clonotype appeared a few times. This chain uses TRBV19 with TRBJ1-1; D gene unclear. Germline V gene data show CDR1 as LNHDA and CDR2 as SQIVND (reference sequence). Trimming left V 6 bases short and J 6 bases short, with 11 bases between. This CDR3 has 12 amino acids. In nucleotides, the CDR3 is TGTGCCAGTAGCCCACAGTGGGCTGAAGCTTTCTTT. It specifies CASSPQWAEAFF.

The chain links TRBV11-2 to TRBJ2-7; tentatively, D is TRBD1 or TRBD2 (5 bases each). Trimming cost V 6 bases and J 3 bases, with 21 bases left between them. CDR1 SGHAT and CDR2 FQNNGV come from the germline V gene. The CDR3 sequence is 16 residues long. The CDR3 loop is CASSSGQGRFHYEQYF. Here the CDR3 DNA reads TGTGCCAGCAGTTCAGGTCAGGGACGGTTCCACTACGAGCAGTACTTC.

This rearrangement joins TRBV4-1 to TRBJ2-4, with D perhaps given as TRBD1 or TRBD2 (5 bases each). The germline V gene encodes CDR1 MGHRA and CDR2 YSYEKL. Trimming took 2 bases from V and 9 from J, leaving 17 bases between them. The CDR3 has 15 residues. CDR3 sequence: CASSQFWGSKGIQYF. CDR3 bases: TGCGCCAGCAGCCAATTTTGGGGGAGTAAGGGCATTCAGTACTTC.

The chain uses TRBV5-1 and TRBJ1-4, with 7 positions matching TRBD1. Unmatched junction bases numbered 4, after V lost 4 bases and J lost 7 bases. Germline CDR1 and CDR2: SGHRS and YFSETQ. The CDR3 is 13 residues long. Here the CDR3 DNA reads TGCGCCAGCAGCCTCACAGGGGTTGAAAAACTGTTTTTT. This gives the protein CASSLTGVEKLFF.

The V gene is TRBV24-1, the J gene TRBJ2-1; D remains unclear. V was pared by 0 bases and J by 0 bases, with 17 bases between. Germline V gene lookup returns CDR1 KGHDR and CDR2 SFDVKD. CDR3 length: 19 amino acids. DNA of the CDR3: TGTGCCACCAGTGATTTGAACCGTCCAGCGTCGAGCTCCTACAATGAGCAGTTCTTC. Translation gives CATSDLNRPASSSYNEQFF.

This clonotype came up a few times. This chain links TRBV5-4 with TRBJ1-1, with no clear D. Trimming shortened V by 2 bases and J by 1 base, and 15 bases separated the two germline ends. The CDR3 has 16 residues. Germline-derived CDR1 and CDR2 are SGHNT and YYREEE (reference sequence). CDR3 nucleotide sequence: TGTGCCAGCAGCTTTAAACAGCTCCAGAGGAACACTGAAGCTTTCTTT. Protein: CASSFKQLQRNTEAFF.

The rearrangement links TRBV5-6 to TRBJ2-7; D perhaps matches TRBD2 (5 bases). Per the germline V gene, CDR1 is SGHDT and CDR2 is YYEEEE. V lost 4 bases and J 2 bases, leaving 16 bases between the germline ends. The CDR3 totals 15 residues. The CDR3 loop is CASSPQWGEPYEQYF. CDR3 in DNA: TGTGCCAGCAGCCCCCAATGGGGAGAACCCTACGAGCAGTACTTC.

The chain recombines TRBV11-2 with TRBJ2-3; D is uncertain. The CDR3 has 14 residues. Per the germline V gene, CDR1 is SGHAT and CDR2 is FQNNGV. Trimming cost V 1 base and J 4 bases, with 9 bases left between them. The CDR3 DNA reads as TGTGCCAGCAGCTTAGCCCCCTTATCAGATACGCAGTATTTT. Translated: CASSLAPLSDTQYF. The whole variable domain, filled in from reference TRBV11-2 and TRBJ2-3, reads EAGVAQSPRYKIIEKRQSVAFWCNPISGHATLYWYQQILGQGPKLLIQFQNNGVVDDSQLPKDRFSAERLKGVDSTLKIQPAKLEDSAVYLCASSLAPLSDTQYFGPGTRLTVL.

The chain couples TRBV25-1 to TRBJ2-6; perhaps TRBD1 as D (6 bases). CDR1 MGHDK and CDR2 SYGVNS come from the germline V gene. CDR3 length: 18 residues. Trimming stripped 4 bases from V and 0 bases from J, with 16 bases between. The chain's CDR3 is CASSAIQGLGSGANVLTF. CDR3 coding DNA: TGTGCCAGCAGTGCGATACAGGGCTTAGGCTCTGGGGCCAACGTCCTGACTTTC.

This clonotype was observed a single time. V is TRBV19 and J is TRBJ1-2; the D gene is possibly TRBD1 (5 bases). Germline CDR1 reads LNHDA; CDR2 reads SQIVND (reference sequence). Trimming left V 3 bases short and J 4 bases short, with 15 bases between. The CDR3 consists of 15 residues. The CDR3 spells CASSIKTAGAYGYTF. CDR3 DNA sequence: TGTGCCAGTAGTATTAAGACAGCCGGGGCCTATGGCTACACCTTC.

The V and J genes are TRBV3-1 and TRBJ2-5; D gene ambiguous. The V gene lost 2 bases and the J gene lost 5 bases, with 9 bases spanning the gap. The CDR3 sequence is 13 residues long. Germline CDR1 reads LGHDT; CDR2 reads YNNKEL (reference sequence). The CDR3 reads CASSQTTGETQYF. The CDR3 bases are TGTGCCAGCAGCCAAACTACCGGCGAGACCCAGTACTTC.

The rearrangement uses TRBV18 and TRBJ2-1; a possible D gene is TRBD1 (6 bases). V dropped 3 bases and J dropped 8 bases, with 14 bases sitting between them. The CDR3 consists of 14 residues. Germline V gene sequence: CDR1 KGHSH, CDR2 LQKENI. The DNA of the CDR3 is TGTGCCAGCTCACCTCGGCAGGGGAGTCATGAGCAGTTCTTC. It yields the protein CASSPRQGSHEQFF.

The chain recombines TRBV6-5 with TRBJ2-7, with a tentative D call TRBD1 (6 bases). Per germline, CDR1 MNHEY and CDR2 SVGAGI. The CDR3 has 12 residues. The V gene lost 7 bases and the J gene lost 1 base, with 8 bases spanning the gap. The CDR3 sequence is CASMDSSYEQYF. CDR3 nucleotide sequence: TGTGCCAGCATGGACAGTTCCTACGAGCAGTACTTC.